The T cell receptor beta chain described here comes from a study of long-term antiretroviral therapy in people with HIV. This CDR3 is 13 amino acids long. V lost 6 bases to trimming and J lost 7 bases, with 14 bases between them. Germline V gene data show CDR1 as MNHEY and CDR2 as SVGAGI. Only United States sites treated participants with HIV. Running of the v3.0 immunoSEQ assay took place at survey level. Libraries were prepared by immunoSEQ multiplex PCR; TCRdb keeps only in-frame clonotypes and omits some of them. The data contain tens of thousands of clones, about 88% of them seen just once; the ten biggest clones take up under 7.5%.

This TCR came from a man in his fifties or sixties with HIV. The chain links TRBV6-5 to TRBJ2-3; D is perhaps TRBD2 (6 bases). The sequencing used unsorted PBMCs, collected roughly 5 years before starting antiretroviral therapy. The DNA for the CDR3 is TGTGCCAGCAGAAGGGCTAGCGTCCATACGCAGTATTTT. This gives the protein CASRRASVHTQYF.